This T cell receptor beta chain was observed in a study of OX40 agonist ivuxolimab in advanced cancers. Notes on the study in general: There was clonal expansion of CD4+ and CD8+ blood T cells by week 6 at 0.1 to 3.0 mg/kg. Some patients who did not respond also had low normalized T-cell clonal expansion. On average, CD8+ T cells had more expanded clones than CD4+.

TCRdb's table, derived via immunoSEQ multiplex PCR, lists solely in-frame clones and lacks some. The repertoire holds about 60,000 clones, with around 85% as singletons. At cycle 4 day 1, cycle 7 day 1, and baseline, blood was sampled. Germline assignment: CDR1 MNHNS and CDR2 SASEGT. Trimming took off 1 base at V and 10 bases at J, with 17 bases between the two ends. This CDR3 has 16 amino acids. With respect to this clone: Its antigen is unknown.

Sequenced material: CD4+ or CD8+ T cells sorted from blood, taken in a trial of the OX40 agonist ivuxolimab. This chain connects TRBV6-1 to TRBJ1-6; a weak D match, TRBD1 (5 bases). The receptor comes from an adult with an advanced solid tumor such as melanoma, head and neck, liver or kidney cancer. This CDR3 is CASSEGYRGGGSPLHF. The CDR3 bases are TGTGCCAGCAGTGAAGGATATAGGGGAGGCGGCTCACCCCTCCACTTT.